This paragraph covers one T cell receptor (beta chain) sequence. The antigen is undetermined. The template was RNA from unsorted bulk tissue. Newly diagnosed lung cancer patients had thoracic surgery in China, August–late 2014, without prior chemotherapy. This entry comes from a study of tumor and adjacent non-tumor tissue in lung cancer. Study details: On average, productive TCRbeta reads reached roughly 4 million per sample.

A modified ARM-PCR protocol with three rounds of nested PCR amplified TCRbeta. TCRdb passed the multiplex PCR reads through MiXCR, listing each CDR3 protein once. In the table there are around 140,000 distinct CDR3 sequences, around 66% of which are singletons. The CDR3 totals 12 residues. The germline V gene has CDR1 MDHEN and CDR2 SYDVKM. V was trimmed by 7 bases and J by 0 bases, leaving 6 bases between them. General study findings and limits: Tumor tissue had significantly higher TCR diversity than normal lung. Higher tumor TCR diversity was associated with shorter survival.

Material: lung tumor tissue. V gene TRBV28 combines with J gene TRBJ1-2; no firm D call. The receptor's source is a man aged 60 to 75 with small cell lung cancer. CDR3 protein: CASTPSNYGYTF. As DNA, the CDR3 is TGTGCCAGCACTCCTTCTAACTATGGCTACACCTTC.